This is a list of T cell receptor beta chains from one sample in a study of cytomegalovirus exposure and HLA in healthy donors. Assay: immunoSEQ multiplex PCR; the TCRdb copy retains only in-frame clones and omits some. This sample has 200,000 or so clones, with over 65% found just once. The sequenced sample was PBMCs. The receptors come from a boy younger than 10 in good health and CMV-seronegative. CDR3s include the opening cysteine and the closing phenylalanine or tryptophan.

TRBJ1-1,TRBV27,14,CASSVRVRSPEAFF
TRBJ2-5,TRBV15,17,CATSLGLAGARGETQYF
TRBJ1-3,TRBV11-2,14,CASSLQGSGNTIYF
TRBJ1-2,TRBV5-6,15,CASTFTREENYGYTF
TRBJ2-2,TRBV7-3,14,CASSPDRDSGELFF
TRBJ2-7,TRBV10-3,16,CAISGLAGGHSYEQYF
TRBJ2-5,TRBV4-2,15,CASSLEGQGFETQYF
TRBJ2-2,TRBV7-9,13,CASSPQDTGELFF
TRBJ1-5,TRBV25-1,15,CASSELGGGDQPQHF
TRBJ2-7,TRBV7-9,16,CASSLIGGQGAYEQYF
TRBJ2-3,TRBV6-5,12,CAISISGDTQYF
TRBJ2-3,TRBV7-2,13,CASSFGGRDTQYF
TRBJ2-2,TRBV7-8,16,CASSPRRAVLGGELFF
TRBJ1-1,TRBV4-2,13,CASSQPGVTEAFF
TRBJ1-2,TRBV20-1,10,CSASGGGYTF
TRBJ2-1,TRBV4-3,16,CASSQALAGGRNEQFF
TRBJ1-2,TRBV30,12,CAWIAGSAGYTF
TRBJ2-3,TRBV2,17,CASSDLATGRSTDTQYF
TRBJ1-1,TRBV6-1,15,CASRLQDREPYEAFF
TRBJ1-1,TRBV7-9,14,CASSLAIAWPEAFF
TRBJ1-5,TRBV7-8,15,CASSLSEAGNQPQHF
TRBJ2-2,TRBV7-2,14,CASSSLGLTGELFF
TRBJ1-1,TRBV4-1,16,CASSQGQGRGNTEAFF
TRBJ2-6,TRBV7-9,15,CASSQAGSGANVLTF
TRBJ2-1,TRBV7-9,16,CASSFPGGGARNEQFF
TRBJ2-1,TRBV4-2,16,CASSQDLRGTTPEQFF
TRBJ1-3,TRBV19,15,CASTRETPVGNTIYF
TRBJ2-2,TRBV9,16,CASSVRGTGVDGELFF
TRBJ2-2,TRBV30,14,CAWFSGGWPGELFF
TRBJ2-3,TRBV7-8,18,CASSLYPPGLAGTDTQYF
TRBJ1-2,TRBV6-1,12,CASSGQGRGYTF
TRBJ1-4,TRBV18,16,CASSPGLSTTNEKLFF
TRBJ2-3,TRBV18,15,CASSPWGQSTDTQYF
-,TRBV18,13,CASSPPSSYEQYF
TRBJ1-6,TRBV7-9,15,CASSSRTGGNSPLHF
TRBJ1-2,TRBV5-1,12,CASSLGQYGYTF
TRBJ1-1,TRBV2,14,CASTDPTGYTEAFF
TRBJ2-7,TRBV11-2,19,CASSLTTTTSGGGPYEQYF
TRBJ2-1,TRBV6-5,13,CASSSGTWGWQFF
TRBJ2-1,TRBV19,14,CATQTSGAHSEQFF
TRBJ2-1,TRBV27,14,CASSRRGPVNEQFF